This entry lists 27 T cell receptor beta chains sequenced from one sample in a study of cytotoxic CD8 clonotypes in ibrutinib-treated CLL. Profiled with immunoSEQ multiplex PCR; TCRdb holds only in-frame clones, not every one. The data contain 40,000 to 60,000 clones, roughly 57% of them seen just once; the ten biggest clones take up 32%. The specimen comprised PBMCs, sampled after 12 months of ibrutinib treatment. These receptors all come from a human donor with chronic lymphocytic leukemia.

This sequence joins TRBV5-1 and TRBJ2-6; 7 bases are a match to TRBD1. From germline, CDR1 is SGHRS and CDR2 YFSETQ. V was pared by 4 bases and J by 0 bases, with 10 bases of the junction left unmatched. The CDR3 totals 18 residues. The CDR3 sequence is CASSLPRDSRSGANVLTF. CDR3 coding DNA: TGCGCCAGCAGCCTCCCCCGGGACAGCCGCTCTGGGGCCAACGTCCTGACTTTC.

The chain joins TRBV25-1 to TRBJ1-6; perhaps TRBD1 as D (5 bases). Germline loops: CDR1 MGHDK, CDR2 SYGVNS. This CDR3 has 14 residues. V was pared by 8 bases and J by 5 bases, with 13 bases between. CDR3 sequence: CASGSTADNSPLHF. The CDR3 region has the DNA TGTGCCAGCGGATCGACAGCAGATAATTCACCCCTCCACTTT.

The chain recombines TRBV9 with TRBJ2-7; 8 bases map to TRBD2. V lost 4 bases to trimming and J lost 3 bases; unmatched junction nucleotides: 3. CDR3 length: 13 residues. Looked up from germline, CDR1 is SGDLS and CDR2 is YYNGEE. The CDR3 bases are TGTGCCAGCAGCTTTAGCGGGAACTACGAGCAGTACTTC. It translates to CASSFSGNYEQYF.

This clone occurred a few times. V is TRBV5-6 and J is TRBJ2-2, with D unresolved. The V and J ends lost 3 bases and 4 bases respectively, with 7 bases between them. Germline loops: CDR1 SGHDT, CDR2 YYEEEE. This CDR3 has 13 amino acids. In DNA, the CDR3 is TGTGCCAGCAGCTCGGGCGCCACCGGGGAGCTGTTTTTT. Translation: CASSSGATGELFF.

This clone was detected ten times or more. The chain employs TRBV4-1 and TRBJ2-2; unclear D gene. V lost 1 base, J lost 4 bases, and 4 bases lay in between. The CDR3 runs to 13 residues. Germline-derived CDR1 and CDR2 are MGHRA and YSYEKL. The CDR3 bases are TGCGCCAGCAGCCAAGTTGTCACCGGGGAGCTGTTTTTT. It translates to CASSQVVTGELFF.

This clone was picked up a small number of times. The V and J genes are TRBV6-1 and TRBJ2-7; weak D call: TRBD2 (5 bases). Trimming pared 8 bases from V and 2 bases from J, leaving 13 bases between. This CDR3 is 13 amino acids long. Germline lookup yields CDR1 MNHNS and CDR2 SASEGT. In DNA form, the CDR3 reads TGTGCCAGCGCTAGCCTATTCCCCTACGAGCAGTACTTC. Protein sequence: CASASLFPYEQYF.

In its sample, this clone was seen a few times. The CDR3 nucleotides are TGTGCCAGCAGTACACAGGGAGGTGGCTACACCTTC. It is translated as CASSTQGGGYTF. The genes are TRBV28 and TRBJ1-2, with a weak D call TRBD1 (6 bases). V was pared by 5 bases and J by 7 bases, with 11 bases between. The germline V gene has CDR1 MDHEN and CDR2 SYDVKM. The CDR3 runs 12 residues.

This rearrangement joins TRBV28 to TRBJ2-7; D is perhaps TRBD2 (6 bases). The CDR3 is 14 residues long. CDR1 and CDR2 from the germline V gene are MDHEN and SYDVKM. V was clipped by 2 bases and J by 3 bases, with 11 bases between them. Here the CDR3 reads CASSLAGSLYEQYF. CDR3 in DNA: TGTGCCAGCAGTTTAGCGGGATCCCTCTACGAGCAGTACTTC.

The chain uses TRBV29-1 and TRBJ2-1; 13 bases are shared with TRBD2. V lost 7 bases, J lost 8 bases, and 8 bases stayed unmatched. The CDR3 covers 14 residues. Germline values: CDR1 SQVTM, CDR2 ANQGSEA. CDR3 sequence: CSAGGLAGMDEQFF. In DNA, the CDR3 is TGCAGCGCGGGGGGACTAGCGGGAATGGATGAGCAGTTCTTC.

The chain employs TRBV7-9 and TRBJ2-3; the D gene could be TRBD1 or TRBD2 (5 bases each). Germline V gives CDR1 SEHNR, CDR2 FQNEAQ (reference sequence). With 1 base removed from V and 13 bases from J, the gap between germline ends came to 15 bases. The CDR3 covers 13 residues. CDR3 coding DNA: TGTGCCAGCAGCTTAGTTGGGACCCAGGATGAGTATTTT. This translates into CASSLVGTQDEYF.

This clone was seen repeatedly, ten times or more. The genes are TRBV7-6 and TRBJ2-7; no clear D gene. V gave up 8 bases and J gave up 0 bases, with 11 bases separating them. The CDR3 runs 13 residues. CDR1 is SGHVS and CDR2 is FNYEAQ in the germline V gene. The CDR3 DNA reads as TGTGCCAGCGGGAAGAACCCCTCCTACGAGCAGTACTTC. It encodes CASGKNPSYEQYF. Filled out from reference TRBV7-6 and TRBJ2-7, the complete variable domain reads GAGVSQSPRYKVTKRGQDVALRCDPISGHVSLYWYRQALGQGPEFLTYFNYEAQQDKSGLPNDRFSAERPEGSISTLTIQRTEQRDSAMYRCASGKNPSYEQYFGPGTRLTVT.

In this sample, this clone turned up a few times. The CDR3 sequence: CAWSRVHGYTF. The CDR3 DNA reads TGTGCCTGGAGCCGGGTTCACGGCTACACCTTC. The chain carries TRBV30 and TRBJ1-2; D gene uncertain. Germline V gene sequence: CDR1 GTSNPN, CDR2 SVGIG (reference sequence). CDR3 length: 11 amino acids. The V and J ends lost 3 bases and 8 bases respectively, with 10 bases between them.

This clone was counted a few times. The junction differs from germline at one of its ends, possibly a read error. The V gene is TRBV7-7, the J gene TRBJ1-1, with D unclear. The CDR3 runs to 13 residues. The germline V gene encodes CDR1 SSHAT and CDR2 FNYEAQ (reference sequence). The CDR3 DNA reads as TGTGCTAGCAGCTTAACCTTAGGGACTGAAGCTTTCTTT. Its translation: CASSLTLGTEAFF.

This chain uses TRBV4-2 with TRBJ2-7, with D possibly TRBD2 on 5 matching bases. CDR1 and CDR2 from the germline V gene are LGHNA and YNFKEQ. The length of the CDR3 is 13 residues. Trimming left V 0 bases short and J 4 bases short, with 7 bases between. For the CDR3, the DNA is TGTGCCAGCAGCCAAGATAGGGAGTACGAGCAGTACTTC. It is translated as CASSQDREYEQYF.

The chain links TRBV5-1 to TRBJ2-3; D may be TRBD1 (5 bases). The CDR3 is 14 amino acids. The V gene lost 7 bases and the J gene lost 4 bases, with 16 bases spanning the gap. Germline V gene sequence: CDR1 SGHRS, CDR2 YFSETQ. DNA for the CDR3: TGCGCCAGCGCCCCACAGGCCTCGGCAGATACGCAGTATTTT. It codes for CASAPQASADTQYF. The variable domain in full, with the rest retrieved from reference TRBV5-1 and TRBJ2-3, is KAGVTQTPRYLIKTRGQQVTLSCSPISGHRSVSWYQQTPGQGLQFLFEYFSETQRNKGNFPGRFSGRQFSNSRSEMNVSTLELGDSALYLCASAPQASADTQYFGPGTRLTVL.

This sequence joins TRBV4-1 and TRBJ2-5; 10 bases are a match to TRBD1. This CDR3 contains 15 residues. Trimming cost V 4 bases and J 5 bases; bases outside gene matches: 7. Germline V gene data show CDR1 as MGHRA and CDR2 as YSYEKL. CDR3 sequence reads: CASSPRDRGGETQYF. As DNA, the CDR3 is TGCGCCAGCAGCCCTCGGGACAGGGGAGGGGAGACCCAGTACTTC.

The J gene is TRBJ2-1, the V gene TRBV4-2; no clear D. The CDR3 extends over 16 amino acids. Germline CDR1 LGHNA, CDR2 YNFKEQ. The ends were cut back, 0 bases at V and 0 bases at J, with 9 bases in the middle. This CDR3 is CASSQEASSSYNEQFF. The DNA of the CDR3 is TGTGCCAGCAGCCAAGAAGCTAGTTCCTCCTACAATGAGCAGTTCTTC.

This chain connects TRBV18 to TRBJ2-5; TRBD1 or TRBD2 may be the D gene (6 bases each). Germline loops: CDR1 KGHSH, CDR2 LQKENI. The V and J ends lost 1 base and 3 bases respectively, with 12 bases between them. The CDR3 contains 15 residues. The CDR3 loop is CASSPLRGAEETQYF. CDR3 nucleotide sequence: TGTGCCAGCTCACCACTAAGGGGGGCTGAAGAGACCCAGTACTTC.

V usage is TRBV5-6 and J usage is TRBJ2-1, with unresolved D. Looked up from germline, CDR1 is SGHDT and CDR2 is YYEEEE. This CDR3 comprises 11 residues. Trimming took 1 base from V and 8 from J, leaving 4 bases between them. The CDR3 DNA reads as TGTGCCAGCAGCTTGATGGATGAGCAGTTCTTC. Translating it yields CASSLMDEQFF.

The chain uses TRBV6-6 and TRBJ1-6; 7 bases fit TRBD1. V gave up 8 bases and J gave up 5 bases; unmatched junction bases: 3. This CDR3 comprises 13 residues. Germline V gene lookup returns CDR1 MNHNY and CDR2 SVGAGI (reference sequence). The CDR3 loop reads CASATGDNSPLHF. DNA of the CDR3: TGTGCCAGCGCCACAGGGGATAATTCACCCCTCCACTTT.

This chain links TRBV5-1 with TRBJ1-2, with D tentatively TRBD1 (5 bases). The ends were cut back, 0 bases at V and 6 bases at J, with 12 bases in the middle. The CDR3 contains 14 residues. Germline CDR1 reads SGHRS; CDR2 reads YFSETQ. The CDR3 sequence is CASSLEKGSDGYTF. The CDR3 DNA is TGCGCCAGCAGCTTGGAAAAGGGGTCCGATGGCTACACCTTC.

CDR3 sequence reads: CASSQRDEANYGYTF. For the CDR3, the DNA is TGCGCCAGCAGCCAGAGGGACGAAGCTAACTATGGCTACACCTTC. J is TRBJ1-2 and V is TRBV4-1, with D maybe TRBD1 (5 bases). V gave up 3 bases and J gave up 0 bases, with 11 bases separating them. Per germline, CDR1 MGHRA and CDR2 YSYEKL. This CDR3 is built from 15 residues.

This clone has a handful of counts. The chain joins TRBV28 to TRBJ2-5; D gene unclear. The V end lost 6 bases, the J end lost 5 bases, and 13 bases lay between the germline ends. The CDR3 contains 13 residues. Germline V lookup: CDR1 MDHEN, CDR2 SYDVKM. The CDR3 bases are TGTGCCAGCAGACCATGGACCTTGGAGACCCAGTACTTC. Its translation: CASRPWTLETQYF.

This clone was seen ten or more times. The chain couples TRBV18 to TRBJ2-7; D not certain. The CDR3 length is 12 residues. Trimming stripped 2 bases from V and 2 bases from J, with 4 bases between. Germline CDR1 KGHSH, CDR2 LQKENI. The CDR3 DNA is TGTGCCAGCTCACCAGCGGCCTACGAGCAGTACTTC. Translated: CASSPAAYEQYF.

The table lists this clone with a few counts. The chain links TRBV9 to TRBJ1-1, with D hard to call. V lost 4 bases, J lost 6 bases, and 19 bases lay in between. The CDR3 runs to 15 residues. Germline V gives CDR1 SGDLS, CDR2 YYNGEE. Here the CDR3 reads CASSPRPADNAEAFF. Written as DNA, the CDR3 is TGTGCCAGCAGCCCCCGACCGGCCGATAACGCTGAAGCTTTCTTT.

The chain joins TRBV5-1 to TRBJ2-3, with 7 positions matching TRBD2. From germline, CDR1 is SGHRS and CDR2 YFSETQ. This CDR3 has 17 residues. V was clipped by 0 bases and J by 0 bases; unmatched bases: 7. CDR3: CASSLARQRDSTDTQYF. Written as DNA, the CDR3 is TGCGCCAGCAGCTTGGCTCGGCAGCGGGATAGCACAGATACGCAGTATTTT.

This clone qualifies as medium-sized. The CDR3 protein is CSVEDRGLGTEAFF. CDR3 coding DNA: TGCAGCGTTGAGGACAGGGGCTTGGGCACTGAAGCTTTCTTT. The V and J genes are TRBV29-1 and TRBJ1-1, with 9 bases aligning to TRBD1. V dropped 3 bases and J dropped 4; count of bases not matched to a gene: 6. This CDR3 region has 14 residues. Germline V gene sequence: CDR1 SQVTM, CDR2 ANQGSEA.